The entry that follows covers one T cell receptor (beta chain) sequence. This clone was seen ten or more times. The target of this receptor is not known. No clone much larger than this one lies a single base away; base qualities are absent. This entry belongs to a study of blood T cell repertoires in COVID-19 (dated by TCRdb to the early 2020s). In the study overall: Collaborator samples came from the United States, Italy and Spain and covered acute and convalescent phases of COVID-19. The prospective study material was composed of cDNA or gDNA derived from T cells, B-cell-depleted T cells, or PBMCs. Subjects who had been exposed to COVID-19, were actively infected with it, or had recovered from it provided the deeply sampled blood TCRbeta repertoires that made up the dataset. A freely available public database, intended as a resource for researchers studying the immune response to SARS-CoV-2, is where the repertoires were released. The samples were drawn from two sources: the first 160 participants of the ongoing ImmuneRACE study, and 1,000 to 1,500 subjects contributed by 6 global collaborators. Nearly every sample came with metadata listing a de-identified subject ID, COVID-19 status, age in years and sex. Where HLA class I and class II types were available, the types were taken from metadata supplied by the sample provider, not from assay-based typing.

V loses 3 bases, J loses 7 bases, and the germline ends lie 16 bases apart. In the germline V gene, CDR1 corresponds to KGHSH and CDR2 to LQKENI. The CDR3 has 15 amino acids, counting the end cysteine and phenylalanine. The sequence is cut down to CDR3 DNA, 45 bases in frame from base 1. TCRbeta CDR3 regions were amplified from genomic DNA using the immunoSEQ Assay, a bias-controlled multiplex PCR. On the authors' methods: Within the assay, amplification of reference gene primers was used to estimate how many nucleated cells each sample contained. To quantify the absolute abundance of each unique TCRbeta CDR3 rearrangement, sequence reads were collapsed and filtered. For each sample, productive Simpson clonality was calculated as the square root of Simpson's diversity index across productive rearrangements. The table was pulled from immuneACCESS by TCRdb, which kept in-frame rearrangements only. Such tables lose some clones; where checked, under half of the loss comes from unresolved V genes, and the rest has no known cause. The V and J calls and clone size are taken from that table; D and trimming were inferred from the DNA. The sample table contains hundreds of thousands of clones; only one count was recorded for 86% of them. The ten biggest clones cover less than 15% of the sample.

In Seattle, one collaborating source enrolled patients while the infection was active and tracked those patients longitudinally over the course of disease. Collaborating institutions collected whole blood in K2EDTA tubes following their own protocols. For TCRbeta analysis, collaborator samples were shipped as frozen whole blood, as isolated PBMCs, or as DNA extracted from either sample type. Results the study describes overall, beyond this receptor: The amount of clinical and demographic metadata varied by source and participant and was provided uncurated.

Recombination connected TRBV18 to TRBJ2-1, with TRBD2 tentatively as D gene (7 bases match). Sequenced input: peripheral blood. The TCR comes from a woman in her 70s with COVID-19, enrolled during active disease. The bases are TGTGCCAGCTCACCCGGATGGGGGGGCGGGAATGAGCAGTTCTTC. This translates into CASSPGWGGGNEQFF. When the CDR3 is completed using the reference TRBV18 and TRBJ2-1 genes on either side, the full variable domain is NAGVMQNPRHLVRRRGQEARLRCSPMKGHSHVYWYRQLPEEGLKFMVYLQKENIIDESGMPKERFSAEFPKEGPSILRIQQVVRGDSAAYFCASSPGWGGGNEQFFGPGTRLTVL.